A selection of T cell receptor beta chains follows, all from one sample in a study of OX40 agonist ivuxolimab in advanced cancers. Here immunoSEQ multiplex PCR was the method, and the copy in TCRdb shows in-frame clones only, minus some. This sample has 50,000 to 75,000 clones, with roughly 87% found just once. The material sequenced was CD4+ or CD8+ T cells sorted from blood, taken in a trial of the OX40 agonist ivuxolimab. These receptors all stem from an adult with an advanced solid tumor such as melanoma, head and neck, liver or kidney cancer. Each CDR3 is given with its conserved first and last residue. D genes are given only for firm matches. Some rows mark clone size as missing; the rest say once, few, many or name a class of expanded clone.

d_gene,v_gene,abundance,j_gene,CDR3aa,CDR3nt
.,TRBV28,.,TRBJ2-7,CASSPGYEQYF,TGTGCCAGCAGTCCAGGCTACGAGCAGTACTTC
.,TRBV7-7,.,TRBJ2-1,CASSLDRDNEQFF,TGTGCCAGCAGCTTAGATCGGGACAATGAGCAGTTCTTC
.,TRBV5-1,.,TRBJ1-1,CASSSRGQGRAFF,TGCGCCAGCAGCTCACGGGGGCAGGGAAGAGCTTTCTTT
.,TRBV7-9,.,TRBJ2-5,CASSLGQGGLETQYF,TGTGCCAGCAGCTTAGGGCAGGGGGGACTGGAGACCCAGTACTTC
TRBD1,TRBV11-1,.,TRBJ1-6,CASSPLQGINSPLHF,TGTGCCAGCAGCCCTTTACAGGGGATTAATTCACCCCTCCACTTT
.,TRBV19,.,TRBJ2-7,CASSIEWGARYEQYF,TGTGCCAGTAGTATAGAATGGGGGGCGCGATACGAGCAGTACTTC
.,TRBV19,.,TRBJ1-1,CASNPGFNTEAFF,TGTGCCAGTAACCCGGGATTTAACACTGAAGCTTTCTTT
.,TRBV4-1,.,TRBJ1-6,CASSPLKGPPVTHRNNSPLHF,TGCGCCAGCAGCCCCTTAAAGGGCCCCCCAGTGACCCACCGGAATAATTCACCCCTCCACTTT
TRBD1,TRBV5-6,.,TRBJ1-1,CASSPLTGAEAFF,TGTGCCAGCAGCCCCCTTACAGGGGCTGAAGCTTTCTTT
.,TRBV18,.,TRBJ1-5,CASSHELQVDQPQHF,TGTGCCAGCTCACACGAGCTACAGGTCGATCAGCCCCAGCATTTT
TRBD1,TRBV6-6,.,TRBJ1-5,CASSPGTGERQPQHF,TGTGCCAGCAGCCCCGGGACAGGGGAACGGCAGCCCCAGCATTTT
.,TRBV28,.,TRBJ1-1,CASSLLGYTEAFF,TGTGCCAGCAGTTTATTGGGGTACACTGAAGCTTTCTTT
TRBD2,TRBV10-2,.,TRBJ2-3,CASSESILAGGRDTQYF,TGCGCCAGCAGTGAGTCCATTCTAGCGGGGGGCCGGGATACGCAGTATTTT
TRBD1,TRBV9,.,TRBJ1-2,CASVRGTMNYGYTF,TGTGCCAGCGTCAGGGGGACTATGAACTATGGCTACACCTTC
.,TRBV30,.,TRBJ2-5,CAWSITGGGTQYF,TGTGCCTGGAGTATAACAGGCGGAGGGACCCAGTACTTC
TRBD2,TRBV19,once,TRBJ2-1,CASSSRGDYNEQFF,TGTGCCAGTAGTTCCCGGGGGGATTACAATGAGCAGTTCTTC
.,TRBV30,.,TRBJ1-6,CAWSPARDFSYNSPLHF,TGTGCCTGGAGTCCGGCCAGGGATTTCTCCTATAATTCACCCCTCCACTTT
.,TRBV7-9,once,TRBJ2-1,CASSSDSSYNEQFF,TGTGCCAGCAGCTCGGACAGCTCCTACAATGAGCAGTTCTTC
.,TRBV19,.,TRBJ1-4,CASIARSTDNEKLFF,TGTGCCAGTATTGCCCGAAGCACGGATAATGAAAAACTGTTTTTT
.,TRBV19,.,TRBJ1-2,CASSPMGAGDSNYGYTF,TGTGCCAGTAGTCCGATGGGTGCAGGGGATTCGAACTATGGCTACACCTTC
.,TRBV19,.,TRBJ2-1,CASSSWARDNEQFF,TGTGCCAGTAGTTCATGGGCGAGGGACAATGAGCAGTTCTTC
.,TRBV11-2,.,TRBJ2-3,CASSSVGGSDTQYF,TGTGCCAGCAGCTCCGTCGGGGGCTCAGATACGCAGTATTTT
TRBD1,TRBV27,.,TRBJ1-1,CASSFYRTGGFTEAFF,TGTGCCAGCAGTTTCTATCGGACAGGGGGCTTCACTGAAGCTTTCTTT
TRBD1,TRBV27,.,TRBJ2-3,CASSLSPTGLSTDTQYF,TGTGCCAGCAGTTTATCCCCGACAGGGTTAAGCACAGATACGCAGTATTTT
TRBD2,TRBV5-8,.,TRBJ2-2,CASSRTSGNTGELFF,TGTGCCAGCAGCCGGACTAGCGGCAACACCGGGGAGCTGTTTTTT
.,TRBV2,.,TRBJ2-1,CASSEPWQFF,TGTGCCAGCAGTGAACCGTGGCAGTTCTTC
TRBD1,TRBV19,.,TRBJ1-4,CACHPRGQDEKLFF,TGTGCCTGCCACCCCAGGGGGCAGGATGAAAAACTGTTTTTT
TRBD2,TRBV7-7,.,TRBJ2-5,CASSLTSGGHETQYF,TGTGCCAGCAGCTTAACTAGCGGGGGGCATGAGACCCAGTACTTC
TRBD1,TRBV19,.,TRBJ1-5,CASSRTGSNQPQHF,TGTGCCAGTAGCAGGACAGGGAGCAATCAGCCCCAGCATTTT
TRBD1,TRBV29-1,.,TRBJ1-2,CSVATGGVGGAYTF,TGCAGCGTGGCTACAGGGGGCGTTGGGGGGGCCTACACCTTC
TRBD1,TRBV30,few,TRBJ1-1,CAWVRGLGTEAFF,TGTGCCTGGGTCAGGGGGCTAGGCACTGAAGCTTTCTTT
TRBD1,TRBV30,.,TRBJ1-2,CACVLRGLPGYTF,TGTGCCTGCGTACTCAGGGGGCTACCTGGCTACACCTTC
.,TRBV11-2,once,TRBJ2-7,CASSLERGGSYEQYF,TGTGCCAGCAGCTTAGAGCGGGGCGGTAGCTACGAGCAGTACTTC
.,TRBV29-1,.,TRBJ1-4,CSVGPSGEKLFF,TGCAGCGTTGGGCCCTCGGGTGAAAAACTGTTTTTT
.,TRBV20-1,.,TRBJ2-5,CSLRRAETQYF,TGCAGTCTCCGAAGGGCGGAGACCCAGTACTTC
.,TRBV7-7,.,TRBJ2-3,CASSRDIPDTQYF,TGTGCCAGCAGCAGGGACATCCCAGATACGCAGTATTTT
.,TRBV7-2,.,TRBJ1-2,CASSSAIGNGYTF,TGTGCCAGCAGCTCGGCGATAGGCAACGGCTACACCTTC
.,TRBV7-2,.,TRBJ1-6,CASSSLPGRANSPLHF,TGTGCCAGCAGCTCCCTCCCGGGACGGGCGAATTCACCCCTCCACTTT
TRBD1,TRBV25-1,.,TRBJ2-1,CASSAGQGYNEQFF,TGTGCCAGCAGTGCCGGACAGGGCTACAATGAGCAGTTCTTC
.,TRBV6-6,.,TRBJ1-5,CASSPHGLDSNQPQHF,TGTGCCAGCAGCCCGCATGGGTTGGATAGCAATCAGCCCCAGCATTTT
.,TRBV10-3,.,TRBJ1-6,CAIKDPGGLYNSPLHF,TGTGCCATCAAGGATCCGGGGGGTCTATATAATTCACCCCTCCACTTT